The 9 T cell receptor beta chains below were found in one sample sequenced in a study of OX40 agonist ivuxolimab in advanced cancers. Measured with immunoSEQ multiplex PCR; TCRdb has only the in-frame clones, and not every one. The table has tens of thousands of clones, 87% seen once. The sequenced sample was CD4+ or CD8+ T cells sorted from blood, obtained in a trial of the OX40 agonist ivuxolimab. The receptors shown here come from an adult with an advanced solid tumor such as melanoma, head and neck, liver or kidney cancer.

The V and J genes are TRBV29-1 and TRBJ2-1; TRBD2 agrees at 8 bases. In germline, CDR1 is SQVTM, CDR2 ANQGSEA. V lost 6 bases to trimming and J lost 8 bases; unmatched junction nucleotides: 18. This CDR3 is built from 16 residues. CDR3 DNA: TGCAGCGTAGACCTGCATGGCGGGAGGAGTGGCGATGAGCAGTTCTTC. Protein sequence: CSVDLHGGRSGDEQFF.

As for this clone: This CDR3 is also generated by other DNA sequences in the sample. This chain joins TRBV2 and TRBJ2-7; 10 nucleotides match TRBD2. This CDR3 has 14 residues. The V and J ends lost 6 bases and 2 bases, in that order; junction bases with no gene match: 4. Germline V gives CDR1 SNHLY, CDR2 FYNNEI. In DNA, the CDR3 is TGTGCCAGCAGGACGGGACTAGCGCCCTACGAGCAGTACTTC. Translating it yields CASRTGLAPYEQYF.

The chain combines TRBV10-2 with TRBJ2-1, with 14 bases aligning to TRBD2. The CDR3 spans 14 residues. The germline CDR1 and CDR2 sequences are WSHSY and SAAADI. V trimming: 2 bases; J trimming: 15 bases; junction bases outside the gene matches: 6. As DNA, the CDR3 is TGCGCCAGCAGTGAGAGGGGGACTAGCGGGAGTCTGTTCTTC. Encoded protein: CASSERGTSGSLFF.

The chain combines TRBV5-4 with TRBJ2-5, with D possibly being TRBD2 (5 bases). Germline V gives CDR1 SGHNT, CDR2 YYREEE (reference sequence). Trimming shortened V by 4 bases and J by 5 bases, and 12 bases separated the two germline ends. The CDR3 runs 13 residues. The CDR3 sequence: CASSRWERETQYF. CDR3 DNA sequence: TGTGCCAGCAGCCGGTGGGAGAGGGAGACCCAGTACTTC.

The chain uses TRBV5-1 and TRBJ1-4; tentatively, D is TRBD1 (6 bases). V was clipped by 0 bases and J by 8 bases, with 17 bases between them. This CDR3 region has 16 residues. Germline V gives CDR1 SGHRS, CDR2 YFSETQ. CDR3 residues: CASSLAWGAEAEKLFF. In DNA, the CDR3 is TGCGCCAGCAGCTTGGCCTGGGGGGCCGAAGCAGAAAAACTGTTTTTT.

The chain combines TRBV19 with TRBJ1-1; the D is unclear. Trimming left V 3 bases short and J 0 bases short, with 14 bases between. This CDR3 is 16 amino acids long. The germline V gene encodes CDR1 LNHDA and CDR2 SQIVND (reference sequence). The CDR3 here is CASSIWPDELNTEAFF. The CDR3 nucleotides are TGTGCCAGTAGTATCTGGCCGGACGAGCTGAACACTGAAGCTTTCTTT.

The chain carries TRBV5-6 and TRBJ1-2; 8 positions agree with TRBD1. The CDR3 consists of 14 residues. Trimming cost V 4 bases and J 4 bases; bases outside gene matches: 6. CDR1 and CDR2 from the germline V gene are SGHDT and YYEEEE. For the CDR3, the DNA is TGTGCCAGCAGCCGGACAGGGCTCAGCTATGGCTACACCTTC. It is translated as CASSRTGLSYGYTF. Variable domain in full (rest from reference TRBV5-6 and TRBJ1-2): DAGVTQSPTHLIKTRGQQVTLRCSPKSGHDTVSWYQQALGQGPQFIFQYYEEEERQRGNFPDRFSGHQFPNYSSELNVNALLLGDSALYLCASSRTGLSYGYTFGSGTRLTVV.

The chain joins TRBV4-3 to TRBJ2-7, with 8 nucleotides matching TRBD1. In germline, CDR1 is LGHNA, CDR2 YSLEER. J was trimmed by 0 bases and V by 4 bases; bases with no gene match: 8. CDR3 length equals 16 residues. The chain's CDR3 is CASSRQFGTGSYEQYF. In nucleotides, the CDR3 is TGCGCCAGCAGCCGACAGTTCGGGACAGGCTCCTACGAGCAGTACTTC.

This chain uses TRBV6-6 with TRBJ1-2; 7 nucleotides align to TRBD1. The junction had 11 bases not matched to a gene; V was cut back by 6 bases and J by 10 bases. CDR1 is MNHNY, CDR2 SVGAGI, per germline (reference sequence). The CDR3 has 13 residues. The CDR3 spells CASSLDRKLSYTF. The CDR3 region has the DNA TGTGCCAGCAGCCTGGACAGGAAACTATCCTACACCTTC.